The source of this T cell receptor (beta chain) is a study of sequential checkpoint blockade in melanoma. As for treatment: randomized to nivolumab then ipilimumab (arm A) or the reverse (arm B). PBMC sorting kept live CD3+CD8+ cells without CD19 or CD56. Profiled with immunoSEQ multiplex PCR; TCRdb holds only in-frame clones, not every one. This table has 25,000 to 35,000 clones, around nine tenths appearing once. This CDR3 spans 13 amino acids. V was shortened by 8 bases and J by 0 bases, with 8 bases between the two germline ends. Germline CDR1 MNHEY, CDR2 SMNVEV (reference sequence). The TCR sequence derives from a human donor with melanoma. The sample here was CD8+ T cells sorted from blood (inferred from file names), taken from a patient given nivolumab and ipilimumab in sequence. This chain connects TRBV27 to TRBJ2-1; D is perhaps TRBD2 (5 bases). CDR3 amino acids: CASGLLSYNEQFF. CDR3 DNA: TGTGCCAGCGGACTTCTCTCCTACAATGAGCAGTTCTTC.